These T cell receptor beta chains were read from a single sample in a study of control samples from healthy donors and cancer patients. Clones were sequenced by immunoSEQ multiplex PCR, and TCRdb holds only the in-frame ones, with some missing. The sample carries fewer than 200,000 clones, roughly 95% recorded once. The sequenced sample consisted of blood. The receptor set was obtained from a woman aged 55-69 years in good health. CDR3s include the opening cysteine and the closing phenylalanine or tryptophan. A D gene is named only where the DNA matches it firmly. Not every row has a clone size; where given, it reads once, few, many or a size class.

D gene: .
V gene: TRBV5-5
clone size: once
CDR3 length: 12
J gene: TRBJ1-2
CDR3 protein: CASSLGQPSYTF
CDR3 DNA: TGTGCCAGCAGCTTGGGGCAACCCAGCTACACCTTC

D gene: .
V gene: TRBV5-6
clone size: few
CDR3 length: 14
J gene: TRBJ1-1
CDR3 protein: CASSFLRGNTEAFF
CDR3 DNA: TGTGCCAGCAGCTTTCTCCGGGGAAACACTGAAGCTTTCTTT

D gene: .
V gene: TRBV7-9
clone size: .
CDR3 length: 12
J gene: TRBJ1-4
CDR3 protein: CASGPSNEKLFF
CDR3 DNA: TGTGCCAGCGGTCCCTCAAATGAAAAACTGTTTTTT

D gene: .
V gene: TRBV5-1
clone size: .
CDR3 length: 12
J gene: TRBJ1-2
CDR3 protein: CASSLGGGGYTF
CDR3 DNA: TGCGCCAGCAGCTTGGGCGGGGGGGGCTACACCTTC

D gene: .
V gene: TRBV27
clone size: .
CDR3 length: 15
J gene: TRBJ1-1
CDR3 protein: CASSLRGPENTEAFF
CDR3 DNA: TGTGCCAGCAGTTTACGGGGACCTGAGAACACTGAAGCTTTCTTT

D gene: .
V gene: TRBV7-2
clone size: .
CDR3 length: 15
J gene: TRBJ1-5
CDR3 protein: CASSYQGNSNQPQHF
CDR3 DNA: TGTGCCAGCAGCTATCAGGGGAATAGCAATCAGCCCCAGCATTTT

D gene: .
V gene: TRBV5-6
clone size: .
CDR3 length: 16
J gene: TRBJ2-3
CDR3 protein: CASSFRATRGTDTQYF
CDR3 DNA: TGTGCCAGCAGCTTCAGAGCTACCAGGGGCACAGATACGCAGTATTTT

D gene: TRBD1
V gene: TRBV19
clone size: once
CDR3 length: 16
J gene: TRBJ1-1
CDR3 protein: CASMPLGQGGDTEAFF
CDR3 DNA: TGTGCCAGTATGCCCCTGGGACAGGGTGGGGACACTGAAGCTTTCTTT

D gene: .
V gene: TRBV18
clone size: once
CDR3 length: 15
J gene: TRBJ1-1
CDR3 protein: CASSPRLGVGTEAFF
CDR3 DNA: TGTGCCAGCTCACCACGGCTGGGCGTAGGCACTGAAGCTTTCTTT

D gene: TRBD1
V gene: TRBV19
clone size: .
CDR3 length: 16
J gene: TRBJ1-4
CDR3 protein: CASSSPDRVGNEKLFF
CDR3 DNA: TGTGCCAGTAGTTCCCCGGACAGGGTGGGAAACGAAAAACTGTTTTTT

D gene: TRBD1
V gene: TRBV25-1
clone size: .
CDR3 length: 14
J gene: TRBJ1-6
CDR3 protein: CASTPYTGASPLHF
CDR3 DNA: TGTGCCAGCACTCCCTACACAGGGGCTTCACCCCTCCACTTT

D gene: .
V gene: TRBV5-4
clone size: .
CDR3 length: 14
J gene: TRBJ1-2
CDR3 protein: CASSLLGGNYGYTF
CDR3 DNA: TGTGCCAGCAGCTTGTTGGGGGGAAACTATGGCTACACCTTC

D gene: .
V gene: TRBV6-2/TRBV6-3
clone size: .
CDR3 length: 15
J gene: TRBJ1-5
CDR3 protein: CASSFYGGSNQPQHF
CDR3 DNA: TGTGCCAGCAGTTTCTACGGAGGGAGCAATCAGCCCCAGCATTTT

D gene: TRBD2
V gene: TRBV5-1
clone size: .
CDR3 length: 14
J gene: TRBJ2-7
CDR3 protein: CASSLSGGNYEQYF
CDR3 DNA: TGCGCCAGCAGCCTAAGCGGGGGGAACTACGAGCAGTACTTC

D gene: .
V gene: TRBV2
clone size: .
CDR3 length: 14
J gene: TRBJ1-1
CDR3 protein: CASSGAAMNTEAFF
CDR3 DNA: TGTGCCAGCAGTGGGGCAGCTATGAACACTGAAGCTTTCTTT

D gene: .
V gene: TRBV5-1
clone size: .
CDR3 length: 14
J gene: TRBJ1-2
CDR3 protein: CASSLESGISGYTF
CDR3 DNA: TGCGCCAGCAGCTTGGAGTCCGGGATAAGTGGCTACACCTTC

D gene: .
V gene: TRBV7-3
clone size: .
CDR3 length: 16
J gene: TRBJ1-1
CDR3 protein: CASSPDPRRATTEAFF
CDR3 DNA: TGTGCCAGCAGCCCAGACCCACGAAGGGCGACCACTGAAGCTTTCTTT

D gene: TRBD1
V gene: TRBV5-1
clone size: .
CDR3 length: 14
J gene: TRBJ1-1
CDR3 protein: CASSPGQGNTEAFF
CDR3 DNA: TGCGCCAGCAGCCCGGGACAGGGGAACACTGAAGCTTTCTTT

D gene: .
V gene: TRBV12-5
clone size: .
CDR3 length: 13
J gene: TRBJ2-7
CDR3 protein: CASGAWDNYEQYF
CDR3 DNA: TGTGCTAGTGGGGCATGGGACAACTACGAGCAGTACTTC

D gene: .
V gene: TRBV10-3
clone size: once
CDR3 length: 15
J gene: TRBJ1-6
CDR3 protein: CASTAEGPYNSPLHF
CDR3 DNA: TGTGCCTCGACAGCAGAAGGGCCCTATAATTCACCCCTCCACTTT

D gene: TRBD1
V gene: TRBV28
clone size: once
CDR3 length: 15
J gene: TRBJ2-3
CDR3 protein: CASSPDRGVSDTQYF
CDR3 DNA: TGTGCCAGCAGCCCAGACAGGGGGGTTTCAGATACGCAGTATTTT

D gene: .
V gene: TRBV7-9
clone size: .
CDR3 length: 14
J gene: TRBJ2-5
CDR3 protein: CASSSLRPNGAQYF
CDR3 DNA: TGTGCCAGCAGCTCGTTGCGGCCGAACGGGGCCCAGTACTTC

D gene: TRBD1
V gene: TRBV6-6
clone size: .
CDR3 length: 19
J gene: TRBJ1-5
CDR3 protein: CASNRNPTGGKGYNQPQHF
CDR3 DNA: TGTGCCAGCAATCGCAACCCGACAGGGGGCAAGGGTTATAATCAGCCCCAGCATTTT

D gene: .
V gene: TRBV6-2/TRBV6-3
clone size: .
CDR3 length: 13
J gene: TRBJ1-1
CDR3 protein: CASSWTQGNEAFF
CDR3 DNA: TGTGCCAGCAGTTGGACCCAGGGAAATGAAGCTTTCTTT

D gene: TRBD1
V gene: TRBV30
clone size: .
CDR3 length: 14
J gene: TRBJ1-1
CDR3 protein: CASMGRGRRTEAFF
CDR3 DNA: TGTGCCTCGATGGGGAGGGGGCGGCGGACTGAAGCTTTCTTT

D gene: TRBD1
V gene: TRBV2
clone size: .
CDR3 length: 15
J gene: TRBJ1-2
CDR3 protein: CASSGDRGRGYGYTF
CDR3 DNA: TGTGCCAGCAGTGGGGACAGGGGGCGCGGCTATGGCTACACCTTC

D gene: .
V gene: TRBV10-3
clone size: once
CDR3 length: 12
J gene: TRBJ1-1
CDR3 protein: CATHDMNTEAFF
CDR3 DNA: TGTGCCACCCACGACATGAACACTGAAGCTTTCTTT